This TCR beta chain was found in a study of cytomegalovirus exposure and HLA in healthy donors (dated by TCRdb to 2016 to 2017). About the study as a whole: According to an earlier analysis of several hundred of the donors, some 170 million T cells yielded roughly 110 million unique TCR beta sequences and about 300 Gb of sequence data. Roughly 300 gigabases of sequencing data and approximately 85 million unique TCR sequences were included in an early release covering 500 to 750 HLA-typed donors. Of the 300 to 450 genotyped donors, more than 75% were placed in the genetic ancestry cluster associated with self-reported Caucasian donors. The study aimed to test whether cataloging public T cell receptors could reveal signatures of past pathogen exposure. The T cell repertoires of several hundred subjects were profiled by immunosequencing and related to cytomegalovirus serostatus. In addition to the first cohort of approximately 650 subjects, a separate validation cohort of approximately 130 different subjects was used. To predict cytomegalovirus infection status, the study combined high-throughput TCR immunosequencing, statistical association of individual TCRs with disease status, and machine learning. A later analysis re-examined previously published TCR beta repertoires from more than 600 donors and added high-resolution HLA genotyping to investigate patterns of TCR occurrence. In the later analysis, no new phenotypic data were used to find candidate immune exposures; instead, reliance was placed on TCR beta sequences and their occurrence across donors. An earlier analysis of some 500 of the donors used high-throughput TCR beta sequencing to judge whether each TCR beta V gene segment behaved as functional or pseudogenic. Alongside the repertoire data, information on donor age, sex, ethnicity and CMV serostatus was compiled. In a later genetic analysis, genome-wide SNP genotypes for about 65% of the 666 donors were used, and that subset was treated as a discovery cohort. All discovery cohort repertoires had been generated on a single sequencing platform. Class I and class II HLA loci were covered by the typing at four-digit resolution. Typing coverage varied by locus: about 629-640 donors for A, B, C, DRB1 and DQB1; approximately 560 for DQA1; approximately 570 for DPA1; some 470 for DPB1. Because of strong linkage in the cohort, 5 or 6 DR-DQ haplotypes were treated as single units for association and clustering. Among over 350 genotyped donors of the cohort, an average of around 240,000 unique TCR beta nucleotide sequences were sequenced per donor, approximately 20% of them non-productive.

V has 5 bases trimmed and J has 2 bases trimmed; junction bases matching no gene number 8. Its CDR3 holds 15 amino acids, cysteine through phenylalanine. Here the CDR3 DNA is all that survives: 45 bases in frame from base 1. CDR1 and CDR2 are read off the germline V gene as MDHEN and SYDVKM. The cohort consisted of 666 healthy bone marrow donors. At the time of sampling, every cohort member was nominally healthy, though immune exposures that went unrecorded were likely present. The donor was CMV seropositive and was included in the group of around 300 seropositive cohort members. Each donor provided a peripheral blood sample, and peripheral blood mononuclear cells were used for TCR beta sequencing. The Qiagen DNeasy Blood Extraction Kit was used to extract genomic DNA from the blood cell samples. Overall study results and their limits: Broadly in line with IMGT annotations, most TCR beta V segments showed up in productive rearrangements about 90% or about 30% of the time in an earlier analysis of a few hundred of the donors. A later analysis found that HLA-associated TCR beta chains were more clonally expanded and had lower generation probabilities than equally common non-associated chains. In a later genetic analysis, a missense DCLRE1C variant was associated with V-gene and J-gene trimming of TCR beta chains, and the association was replicated in an independent cohort. The classifier was reported to diagnose cytomegalovirus status with high specificity and sensitivity in both the original and validation cohorts. Most CMV-associated TCR beta chains appeared to be HLA-restricted in a later analysis, and the HLA associations seemed to be driven largely by CMV exposure. CMV serostatus was the only immune exposure information available for the cohort. The earlier analysis of a few hundred of the donors excluded some 15 rarely observed V segments, including chromosome 9 orphons, because counts were too low. At a false discovery rate of 0.05, a later analysis linked roughly 17,000 TCR beta sequences to specific HLA alleles. A further reported finding was that TCR beta sequences accurately predicted the HLA-A and HLA-B alleles for most subjects in the first cohort. The study listed around 160 TCR beta chains as associated with cytomegalovirus. Most TCR sequences were seen in very few donors, while some public TCRs were found in many individuals. According to the authors, the approach could potentially be generalized to other disease states and immunological phenotypes. In vitro tests confirmed that a few of the cytomegalovirus-associated TCR beta chains recognize cytomegalovirus antigens. According to a later analysis, parvovirus B19, influenza, CMV and Epstein-Barr virus appeared linked to several top co-occurrence clusters. According to a later analysis, TCR association rates differed among HLA loci, with DRB1 alleles showing the most associated TCRs and HLA-C alleles showing the fewest. Compared with the roughly 700-donor mean, donors in an Asian-associated ancestry cluster had fewer N-insertions in productive TCRs, according to a later genetic analysis. The presence/absence analyses assumed that sequencing depth was roughly uniform across donors, and that assumption may not be true. Assigning TCR associations to individual alleles was difficult when HLA alleles, especially DR and DQ, strongly co-occurred. Some IMGT-functional V segments, including TRBV6-2 and TRBV6-3, could not be told apart with the 87-base-pair reads, so those segments were excluded. In this cohort, only TCR beta chains were sequenced, and detectable features were limited by the absence of alpha or paired-chain data. Correlated functional status among segregating V segments might be attributable to linkage disequilibrium, but an unknown experimental factor could not be ruled out. Because HLA typing was missing for some donors at each locus, association tests included only the typed subset. The sequencing pipeline was judged likely to have produced a cluster of highly shared sequence variants as a technical artifact.

Receptor libraries were prepared by the immunoSEQ multiplex PCR assay. For the multiplex PCR, a mixture combining 60 forward primers for TCR Vbeta segments and 13 reverse primers for TCR Jbeta segments was used. The CDR3 region of rearranged TCR beta genes was amplified from genomic DNA with a multiplex PCR assay. On the Illumina HiSeq System, the amplified TCR beta libraries were sequenced as 87-base-pair reads. Regarding the original processing steps: Across the 670 or so repertoires, a later analysis counted 60 million to 90 million unique TCR beta chains, 8.5 million to 12 million of which were shared by at least two donors. A nearest-neighbor algorithm error-corrected the raw reads and collapsed the reads into unique sequences, merging closely related sequences to remove PCR and sequencing errors. CDR3 sequences were aligned to IMGT reference sequences to assign V, D and J gene segments. For a sequence to be retained, a match of at least six nucleotides to both a V gene segment and a J gene segment was required. A rearrangement was called productive if the CDR3 had no stop codons and remained in frame with V and J, and every other rearrangement was called non-productive. Following IMGT convention, CDR3 was defined as the stretch from the second conserved V-encoded cysteine to the conserved J-encoded phenylalanine. The earlier analysis of roughly 590 of the donors excluded sequences that lacked an unambiguous match to a single V gene segment. In an earlier analysis of around 590 of the donors, a V segment was called functional when productive rearrangements were above 56.7%, and segregating when the standard deviation between donors exceeded 5%. A statistical classification framework was developed to diagnose cytomegalovirus status using the catalog of TCR beta chain sequences. V and J gene assignment, in a later analysis, came from comparing TCR nucleotide sequences with IMGT/GENE-DB human TR gene sequences. The TCRdist pipeline was used in a later analysis to assign CDR3 sequences and most-parsimonious VDJ recombination scenarios. In a later analysis, each TCR beta chain was defined by its CDR3 amino acid sequence together with its V-gene family, and reads lacking a unique V-gene family were excluded. To address suspected cross-contamination and a sequencing artifact, a later analysis removed around 590 highly shared, low-generation-probability nucleotide sequences. In a later analysis, a clonal expansion index was calculated for each public chain from normalized within-repertoire ranks of inferred template counts. A later analysis computed generation probabilities with a VDJ recombination model fitted to out-of-frame rearrangements, and checked the results against IGoR. In a later analysis, hypergeometric tests were used to score TCR-TCR, TCR-HLA and TCR-CMV co-occurrence, with a repertoire-size bias correction applied to TCR pairs. In a later analysis, false discovery rates were estimated by permuting HLA or CMV assignments 20 times. In a later analysis, co-occurring TCRs were grouped with DBSCAN, and TCRdist sequence similarity was added when clustering was performed within HLA-allele-positive subsets. Co-occurrence clustering excluded repertoires with fewer than 30,000 or more than 120,000 public chains, plus five with anomalous nucleotide sharing. In TCRdb, the immuneACCESS table is reduced to in-frame sequences with V and J assigned. These tables do not hold every clone; where another copy was compared, an unresolved V gene accounts for under half, and the others remain unexplained. V, J and clone size derive from that table, while D and trimming were established from the DNA sequence. The sample table holds 100,000 to 150,000 clones, of which about three quarters were seen once. The ten top clones hold more than 6% of the sample.

Worth noting for this clone: The specificity of this receptor is unknown. The sample holds no much larger clone one base away, and base qualities are not on file.

Material for sequencing was PBMCs. The clonotype originates from a man between 35 and 55 years old in good health and CMV-seropositive. The chain is made from TRBV28 and TRBJ1-2, with 7 bases aligning to TRBD1. Here the CDR3 is given as CASSGSTGANYGYTF. The bases read TGTGCCAGCAGTGGATCAACAGGGGCCAACTATGGCTACACCTTC.